The clone carrying this T cell receptor (beta chain) was seen many times. Using quantitative 5'-RACE with molecular barcodes, the authors made TCR beta libraries. TCRdb reanalysed the 5' RACE reads using MiXCR and keeps one entry per CDR3 protein. The sample includes 150,000 to 200,000 distinct CDR3 sequences, 18% of them seen just once. V lost 7 bases, J lost 4 bases, and 5 bases stayed unmatched. This CDR3 has 12 amino acids. Germline V gene sequence: CDR1 SQVTM, CDR2 ANQGSEA. The sample originates from a study of CD8 T cells in ankylosing spondylitis. This sequence joins TRBV29-1 and TRBJ1-1; 8 bases fit TRBD1. The sequenced sample was blood, either unsorted or a sorted T cell fraction (not recorded which). This sequence was found in a male donor aged 5-29 years with ankylosing spondylitis or in good health (not recorded which). CDR3 bases: TGCAGCGCTCGACAGGGGCCCACTGAAGCTTTCTTT. It translates to CSARQGPTEAFF. Using reference TRBV29-1 and TRBJ1-1 for the parts outside the CDR3, the full variable domain is SAVISQKPSRDICQRGTSLTIQCQVDSQVTMMFWYRQQPGQSLTLIATANQGSEATYESGFVIDKFPISRPNLTFSTLTVSNMSPEDSSIYLCSARQGPTEAFFGQGTRLTVV.